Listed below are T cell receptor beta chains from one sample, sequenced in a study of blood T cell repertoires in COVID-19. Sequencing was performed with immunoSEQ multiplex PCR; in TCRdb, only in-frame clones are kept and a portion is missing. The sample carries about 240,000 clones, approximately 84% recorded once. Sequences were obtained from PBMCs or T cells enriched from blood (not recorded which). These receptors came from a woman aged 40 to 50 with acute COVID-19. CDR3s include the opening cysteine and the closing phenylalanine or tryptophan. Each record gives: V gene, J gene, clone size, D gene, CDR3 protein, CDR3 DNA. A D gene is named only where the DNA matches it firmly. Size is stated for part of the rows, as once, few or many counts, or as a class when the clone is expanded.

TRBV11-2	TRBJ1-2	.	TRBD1	CASSLAGTTPTGAGYGYTF	TGTGCCAGCAGCTTAGCTGGTACTACTCCGACAGGGGCAGGCTATGGCTACACCTTC
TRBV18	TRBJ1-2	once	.	CASSPLSGTQHYGYTF	TGTGCCAGCTCACCACTTTCTGGGACACAGCACTATGGCTACACCTTC
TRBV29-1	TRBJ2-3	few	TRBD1	CSVRDRGPQYF	TGCAGCGTCCGGGACAGGGGGCCGCAGTATTTT
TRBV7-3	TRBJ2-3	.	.	CASSLYGGDTDTQYF	TGTGCCAGCAGCTTATACGGGGGAGATACAGATACGCAGTATTTT
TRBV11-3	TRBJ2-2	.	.	CASSSQGPATGELFF	TGTGCCAGCAGCTCACAGGGTCCGGCCACCGGGGAGCTGTTTTTT
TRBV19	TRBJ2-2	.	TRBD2	CASSMASGGTGELFF	TGTGCCAGTAGTATGGCTAGCGGGGGCACCGGGGAGCTGTTTTTT
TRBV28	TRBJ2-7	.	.	CASSFAGAREQYF	TGTGCCAGCAGTTTTGCAGGGGCGAGAGAGCAGTACTTC
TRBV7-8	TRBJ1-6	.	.	CASTDRFNSPLHF	TGTGCCAGCACGGACAGATTTAATTCACCCCTCCACTTT
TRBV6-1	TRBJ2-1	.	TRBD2	CASSEVLAGVDNEQFF	TGTGCCAGCAGTGAAGTGTTAGCGGGAGTCGACAATGAGCAGTTCTTC
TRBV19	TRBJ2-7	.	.	CASRFQGSYEQYF	TGTGCCAGTAGATTTCAGGGGTCCTACGAGCAGTACTTC
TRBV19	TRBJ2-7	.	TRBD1	CASTGGAYEQYF	TGTGCCAGCACAGGGGGTGCCTACGAGCAGTACTTC
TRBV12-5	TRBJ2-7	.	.	CATSERVNSYEQYF	TGTGCTACCTCCGAGAGGGTTAACTCCTACGAGCAGTACTTC
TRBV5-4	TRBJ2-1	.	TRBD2	CASSLASGSYNEQFF	TGTGCCAGCAGCTTGGCCAGCGGGAGCTACAATGAGCAGTTCTTC
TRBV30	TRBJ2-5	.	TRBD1	CAWSPGGQETQYF	TGTGCCTGGAGCCCAGGGGGACAAGAGACCCAGTACTTC
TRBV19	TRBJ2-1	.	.	CASSLLGLNNEQFF	TGTGCCAGTAGTCTACTGGGCCTTAACAATGAGCAGTTCTTC
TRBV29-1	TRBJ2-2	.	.	CSVEQGARIGELFF	TGCAGCGTTGAGCAAGGGGCGCGTATCGGGGAGCTGTTTTTT
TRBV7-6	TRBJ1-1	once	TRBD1	CASSTQGTEAFF	TGTGCCAGCAGCACACAGGGGACTGAAGCTTTCTTT
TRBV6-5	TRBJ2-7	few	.	CASSYGNSYEQYF	TGTGCCAGCAGTTACGGCAACTCCTACGAGCAGTACTTC
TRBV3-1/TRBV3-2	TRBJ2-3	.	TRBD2	CASSPRLAGSTDTQYF	TGTGCCAGCAGCCCAAGACTAGCGGGAAGCACAGATACGCAGTATTTT
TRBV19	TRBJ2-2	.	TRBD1	CASKVGQGTTGELFF	TGTGCCAGTAAGGTGGGACAGGGAACCACCGGGGAGCTGTTTTTT
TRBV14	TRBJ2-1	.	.	CASSPSGGGANEQFF	TGTGCCAGCAGCCCCAGCGGAGGGGGGGCCAATGAGCAGTTCTTC
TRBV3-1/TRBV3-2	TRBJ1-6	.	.	CASSQNRNGGDSPLHF	TGTGCCAGCAGCCAAAATCGAAACGGAGGGGATTCACCCCTCCACTTT
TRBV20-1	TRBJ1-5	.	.	CSASPGNQPQHF	TGCAGTGCTAGTCCCGGTAATCAGCCCCAGCATTTT
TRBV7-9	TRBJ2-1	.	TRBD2	CASSLGGGYNEQFF	TGTGCCAGCAGCTTGGGCGGGGGCTACAATGAGCAGTTCTTC
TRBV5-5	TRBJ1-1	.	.	CASSLVTEAFF	TGTGCCAGCAGCTTGGTTACAGAAGCTTTCTTT
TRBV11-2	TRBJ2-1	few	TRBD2	CASSTRTRSNNEQFF	TGTGCCAGCAGCACCCGGACTAGATCAAACAATGAGCAGTTCTTC
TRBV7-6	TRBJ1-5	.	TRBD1	CASSPGQALYGNQPQHF	TGTGCCAGCAGCCCTGGACAGGCTTTGTATGGCAATCAGCCCCAGCATTTT
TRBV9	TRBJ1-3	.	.	CASSVDLGAGNTIYF	TGTGCCAGCAGCGTAGATTTGGGAGCTGGAAACACCATATATTTT
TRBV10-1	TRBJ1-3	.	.	CASSDEAGSGNTIYF	TGCGCCAGCAGTGACGAGGCCGGCTCTGGAAACACCATATATTTT
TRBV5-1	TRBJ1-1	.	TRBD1	CASSTGTGPGRTEAFF	TGCGCCAGCAGCACCGGGACAGGCCCGGGTCGGACTGAAGCTTTCTTT
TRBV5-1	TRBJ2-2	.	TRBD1	CASSPRTGGYTGELFF	TGCGCCAGCAGCCCCAGGACAGGGGGCTACACCGGGGAGCTGTTTTTT